This note documents a single T cell receptor beta chain sequence. Its antigen is unknown. The data were obtained in a study of Ad26.COV2.S vaccination and SARS-CoV-2 variants. Background on the study: Intramuscularly, Ad26.COV2.S was given either once or twice, 56 days apart. Overall study findings and caveats: Non-spike TCR breadth showed similarity between vaccine and placebo recipients.

Produced via immunoSEQ multiplex PCR; TCRdb's table is partial and in-frame only. Of about 430,000 clones listed, 75% to 95% are singletons. Sample treatment: approximately 18 received Ad26.COV2.S at low or high dose, single or two shots; 5 received placebo; per-sample allocation not given. Sampling was performed 63 days after the first vaccine or placebo injection. The length of the CDR3 is 15 residues. V was trimmed by 2 bases and J by 4 bases, leaving 12 bases between them. Looked up from germline, CDR1 is MNHEY and CDR2 is SVGEGT. The clonotype originates from a person aged 18-60 years who received the Ad26.COV2.S COVID-19 vaccine or a placebo. The sample in question was peripheral blood, obtained in a trial of Ad26.COV2.S vaccine versus placebo. The chain recombines TRBV6-2 or TRBV6-3 with TRBJ1-5; D is possibly TRBD1 (6 bases). In DNA form, the CDR3 reads TGTGCCAGCAGTTACACGCGAGGGGGGAATCAGCCCCAGCATTTT. This sequence encodes CASSYTRGGNQPQHF.